A selection of T cell receptor beta chains follows, all from one sample in a study of post-analysis software for immune sequencing data. Each CDR3 protein gets one entry after TCRdb re-called the PCR reads with MiXCR. The table has 750,000 to 900,000 distinct CDR3 sequences, around 46% seen once; the top ten hold 4% to 5%. What was sequenced was blood. These TCRs come from a girl aged 10-17 years with multiple sclerosis. CDR3s include the opening cysteine and the closing phenylalanine or tryptophan. D genes are given only for firm matches. A clone size is listed for some rows: how often the clone was seen (once, few, many), or a class if it is expanded.

J,size,D,V,CDR3,DNA
TRBJ2-7,-,TRBD1,TRBV6-6,CASSTTRTGSHEQYF,TGTGCCAGCAGTACAACACGGACAGGGAGCCACGAGCAGTACTTC
TRBJ1-1,-,TRBD1,TRBV20-1,CSRGATGDLNTEAFF,TGCAGTAGGGGGGCGACAGGGGATCTGAACACTGAAGCTTTCTTT
TRBJ2-1,-,-,TRBV5-1,CASSFGDATYNEQFF,TGCGCCAGCAGCTTCGGGGACGCTACATACAATGAGCAGTTCTTC
TRBJ2-5,-,-,TRBV29-1,CSAPGRETQYF,TGCAGCGCCCCCGGGCGGGAGACCCAGTACTTC
TRBJ2-3,-,-,TRBV29-1,CSVETGITDTQYF,TGCAGCGTTGAAACGGGGATCACAGATACGCAGTATTTT
TRBJ2-3,-,-,TRBV29-1,CSAVGGTGQAPTDTQYF,TGCAGCGCTGTGGGGGGGACGGGACAGGCACCTACAGATACGCAGTATTTT
TRBJ2-1,-,-,TRBV20-1,CSARTPYNEQFF,TGCAGTGCCCGGACCCCATACAATGAGCAGTTCTTC
TRBJ2-1,-,-,TRBV12-3/TRBV12-4,CASSSHRLGSYNEQFF,TGTGCCAGCAGTTCCCATCGACTAGGGTCCTACAATGAGCAGTTCTTC
TRBJ1-2,-,-,TRBV2,CASSEALRGGYGYTF,TGTGCCAGCAGTGAAGCGCTTAGGGGAGGCTATGGCTACACCTTC
TRBJ2-1,-,-,TRBV10-3,CAISESPGLSKRKTYNEQFF,TGTGCCATCAGTGAGTCGCCAGGTTTATCCAAGCGGAAAACCTACAATGAGCAGTTCTTC
TRBJ2-7,-,TRBD2,TRBV29-1,CSVEDQRGDGEQYF,TGCAGCGTTGAAGACCAGCGGGGCGACGGCGAGCAGTACTTC
TRBJ2-1,once,TRBD2,TRBV7-2,CASSSWRRGSLNNEQFF,TGTGCCAGCAGCTCCTGGAGGCGCGGGAGTTTAAACAATGAGCAGTTCTTC
TRBJ2-3,-,-,TRBV6-2/TRBV6-3,CASSHTRGGTDTQYF,TGTGCCAGCAGCCACACCCGCGGGGGCACAGATACGCAGTATTTC
TRBJ2-7,few,TRBD1,TRBV7-9,CASSFGQGVSYEQYF,TGTGCCAGCAGCTTCGGGCAGGGGGTCTCCTACGAGCAGTACTTC
TRBJ2-1,-,-,TRBV7-6,CASSLDRANNEQFF,TGTGCCAGCAGCTTAGACCGGGCAAACAATGAGCAGTTCTTC
TRBJ2-1,-,TRBD2,TRBV29-1,CSLSAGSSYNEQFF,TGCAGTCTATCAGCGGGAAGCTCCTACAATGAGCAGTTCTTC
TRBJ1-5,-,TRBD1,TRBV12-3/TRBV12-4,CASRPEGQGIQPQHF,TGTGCCAGCAGACCAGAGGGACAGGGGATTCAGCCCCAGCATTTT